Following are 22 T cell receptor beta chains from one sample sequenced in a study of CD8 T cells in Susac syndrome. With random hexamers, roughly 0.45 to 1 ug RNA was reverse transcribed. TCRdb independently ran MiXCR on the immunoSEQ multiplex PCR reads; one entry per CDR3 protein. The sample holds about 210,000 distinct CDR3 sequences, about 96% seen once. Sequencing was done on a sample of CD4+ T cells from PBMCs. The receptors come from a human donor with multiple sclerosis.

This clonotype has only one observation. The J gene is TRBJ2-1, the V gene TRBV6-6; 9 bases match TRBD2. The length of the CDR3 is 16 residues. CDR1 MNHNY and CDR2 SVGAGI come from the germline V gene (reference sequence). J was trimmed by 5 bases and V by 0 bases; bases with no gene match: 5. The CDR3 coding sequence is TGTGCCAGCAGTTACTCGAGACTAGCGGCGAACAATGAGCAGTTCTTC. This sequence encodes CASSYSRLAANNEQFF.

This chain links TRBV25-1 with TRBJ2-7; D unclear. CDR1 and CDR2 (germline): MGHDK, SYGVNS. The CDR3 is made up of 11 amino acids. The V and J ends lost 6 bases and 3 bases respectively, with 6 bases between them. The CDR3 region has the DNA TGTGCCAGCAGCGACTTCTACGAGCAGTACTTC. Its translation is CASSDFYEQYF.

This clonotype appeared once. The chain recombines TRBV20-1 with TRBJ2-1; TRBD2 aligns across 7 bases. Germline lookup yields CDR1 DFQATT and CDR2 SNEGSKA (reference sequence). V was pared by 3 bases and J by 6 bases, with 2 bases of the junction left unmatched. CDR3 length: 12 amino acids. CDR3 nucleotides: TGCAGTGCTAGGGGCGGGGGCAATGAGCAGTTCTTC. Translating it yields CSARGGGNEQFF.

The J gene is TRBJ2-3, the V gene TRBV6-5; D uncertain. The V gene's germline CDR1 is MNHEY and CDR2 SVGAGI. The CDR3 totals 14 residues. V lost 2 bases and J 2 bases, leaving 8 bases between the germline ends. The CDR3 DNA sequence: TGTGCCAGCAGTTACGAGGATAACACAGATACGCAGTATTTT. This translates into CASSYEDNTDTQYF.

The chain employs TRBV3-1 and TRBJ2-1, with 15 bases aligning to TRBD2. V dropped 3 bases and J dropped 10; count of bases not matched to a gene: 10. This CDR3 region has 17 residues. Germline-derived CDR1 and CDR2 are LGHDT and YNNKEL (reference sequence). CDR3 amino acids: CASSHRTSGRARGEQFF. CDR3 nucleotide sequence: TGTGCCAGCAGCCACCGGACTAGCGGGAGGGCAAGGGGAGAGCAGTTCTTC.

The chain employs TRBV20-1 and TRBJ2-5, with D uncertain. Germline V gene sequence: CDR1 DFQATT, CDR2 SNEGSKA (reference sequence). V gave up 3 bases and J gave up 1 base, with 9 bases separating them. The CDR3 runs 13 residues. CDR3 nucleotide sequence: TGCAGTGCTAGGAGGCCGGGCCAAGAGACCCAGTACTTC. Its protein is CSARRPGQETQYF.

The chain uses TRBV15 and TRBJ2-2, with a weak D call TRBD1 (5 bases). Germline CDR1 is LNHNV and CDR2 is YYDKDF (reference sequence). This CDR3 has 15 amino acids. V gave up 8 bases and J gave up 4 bases, with 17 bases separating them. As DNA, the CDR3 is TGTGCCACCTCCAGGGTACGAATTTCCACCGGGGAGCTGTTTTTT. Translation gives CATSRVRISTGELFF. The full variable domain, completed using reference TRBV15 and TRBJ2-2, is DAMVIQNPRYQVTQFGKPVTLSCSQTLNHNVMYWYQQKSSQAPKLLFHYYDKDFNNEADTPDNFQSRRPNTSFCFLDIRSPGLGDTAMYLCATSRVRISTGELFFGEGSRLTVL.

Written as DNA, the CDR3 is TGCAGTGCTATCAGACAGGGAGGAGGTGGCTACACCTTC. This sequence encodes CSAIRQGGGGYTF. This chain connects TRBV20-1 to TRBJ1-2; 7 bases are shared with TRBD1. The V gene end was trimmed by 4 bases and the J gene end by 7 bases; junction bases not matched to a gene: 9. This CDR3 comprises 13 residues. Germline V gene sequence: CDR1 DFQATT, CDR2 SNEGSKA (reference sequence).

The chain has TRBV30 and TRBJ2-2, with unresolved D. The ends were cut back, 5 bases at V and 1 base at J, with 2 bases in the middle. Looked up from germline, CDR1 is GTSNPN and CDR2 is SVGIG (reference sequence). The CDR3 runs to 11 residues. CDR3 coding DNA: TGTGCCTGGGAGAACACCGGGGAGCTGTTTTTT. As protein: CAWENTGELFF.

This clonotype was counted between two and nine times. The rearrangement joins TRBV11-1 to TRBJ1-2; TRBD1 is a possible D gene (5 bases). Trimming took off 1 base at V and 0 bases at J, with 6 bases between the two ends. CDR1 is SGHAT, CDR2 FQDESV, per germline (reference sequence). The CDR3 is 14 amino acids. The CDR3 nucleotides read TGTGCCAGCAGCTTAGGACAGACTAACTATGGCTACACCTTC. Its protein product is CASSLGQTNYGYTF.

This chain joins TRBV3-1 and TRBJ2-3, with TRBD2 matching over 7 bases. CDR3 length: 18 amino acids. Germline CDR1 reads LGHDT; CDR2 reads YNNKEL (reference sequence). V dropped 3 bases and J dropped 1; count of bases not matched to a gene: 13. This CDR3 is CASSHSSTRLAGTDTQYF. The CDR3 DNA reads TGTGCCAGCAGCCACTCCTCCACAAGACTAGCTGGCACAGATACGCAGTATTTT.

The chain combines TRBV29-1 with TRBJ2-1; a weak D match, TRBD2 (5 bases). The CDR3 length is 12 residues. Trimming pared 1 base from V and 12 bases from J, leaving 13 bases between. CDR1 SQVTM and CDR2 ANQGSEA come from the germline V gene. This chain's CDR3 is CSVEGRESVQFF. The DNA for the CDR3 is TGCAGCGTTGAAGGTAGGGAGTCGGTGCAGTTCTTC.

The chain links TRBV27 to TRBJ2-7; TRBD2 agrees at 7 bases. V was pared by 5 bases and J by 5 bases, with 15 bases of the junction left unmatched. CDR1 is MNHEY and CDR2 is SMNVEV in the germline V gene (reference sequence). The CDR3 has 16 residues. In DNA form, the CDR3 reads TGTGCCAGCAGTCCTTCCGGGACTATCTCTACCGACGAGCAGTACTTC. It encodes CASSPSGTISTDEQYF.

The rearrangement links TRBV2 to TRBJ1-5; D call uncertain. CDR3 length: 14 residues. V was shortened by 6 bases and J by 7 bases, with 16 bases between the two germline ends. Germline CDR1 SNHLY, CDR2 FYNNEI. The CDR3 DNA is TGTGCCAGCAGACGACGGGCCGTCGGGCAGCCCCAGCATTTT. Translated: CASRRRAVGQPQHF. The variable domain in full, with the rest retrieved from reference TRBV2 and TRBJ1-5, is EPEVTQTPSHQVTQMGQEVILRCVPISNHLYFYWYRQILGQKVEFLVSFYNNEISEKSEIFDDQFSVERPDGSNFTLKIRSTKLEDSAMYFCASRRRAVGQPQHFGDGTRLSIL.

This chain joins TRBV12-3 or TRBV12-4 and TRBJ2-3, with D maybe TRBD1 (5 bases). The CDR3 sequence is 15 residues long. Trimming took off 7 bases at V and 1 base at J, with 15 bases between the two ends. CDR3 in amino acids: CASTNSGKRTDTQYF. The CDR3 region has the DNA TGTGCCAGCACCAATTCAGGGAAACGCACAGATACGCAGTATTTT.

J is TRBJ1-1 and V is TRBV29-1, with TRBD1 as a possible D gene (6 bases). CDR3 length: 13 amino acids. Germline V gene lookup returns CDR1 SQVTM and CDR2 ANQGSEA. With 5 bases removed from V and 1 base from J, the gap between germline ends came to 11 bases. The CDR3 DNA reads TGCAGCGTTTATCAGGGGCGGAACACTGAAGCTTTCTTT. It translates to CSVYQGRNTEAFF.

V usage is TRBV2 and J usage is TRBJ1-1; a possible D gene is TRBD1 (6 bases). The CDR3 is 15 residues long. From germline, CDR1 is SNHLY and CDR2 FYNNEI. The V end was cut by 5 bases, the J end by 2 bases, with 15 bases between. For the CDR3, the DNA is TGTGCCAGCAGTAGGGGGGCTATTCTCAACACTGAAGCTTTCTTT. Amino acid sequence: CASSRGAILNTEAFF.

The chain employs TRBV7-3 and TRBJ1-1; D is unclear. The CDR3 consists of 13 residues. In germline, CDR1 is SGHTA, CDR2 FQGTGA. Trimming pared 5 bases from V and 7 bases from J, leaving 14 bases between. CDR3 amino acids: CASSARASVEAFF. Written as DNA, the CDR3 is TGTGCCAGCAGCGCACGGGCTTCGGTTGAAGCTTTCTTT.

The genes are TRBV12-3 or TRBV12-4 and TRBJ1-5; D is undetermined. The germline V and J ends were trimmed by 2 bases and 7 bases, with 9 bases remaining between them. This CDR3 contains 13 residues. The chain's CDR3 is CASSLPPGQPQHF. CDR3 nucleotide sequence: TGTGCCAGCAGTTTACCCCCGGGGCAGCCCCAGCATTTT.

The chain uses TRBV11-2 and TRBJ2-3; TRBD2 matches at 9 bases. Germline V CDR1 and CDR2: SGHAT, FQNNGV. V shed 0 bases and J 4 bases; nucleotides not matched to a gene: 8. The CDR3 runs 17 residues. The CDR3 DNA sequence: TGTGCCAGCAGCTTAGAATACGCGGGGGGGCCACCAGATACGCAGTATTTT. Protein sequence: CASSLEYAGGPPDTQYF. The variable domain in full, with the rest retrieved from reference TRBV11-2 and TRBJ2-3, is EAGVAQSPRYKIIEKRQSVAFWCNPISGHATLYWYQQILGQGPKLLIQFQNNGVVDDSQLPKDRFSAERLKGVDSTLKIQPAKLEDSAVYLCASSLEYAGGPPDTQYFGPGTRLTVL.

The genes are TRBV9 and TRBJ2-7; no definite D call. Germline V lookup: CDR1 SGDLS, CDR2 YYNGEE. This CDR3 contains 15 residues. Trimming left V 3 bases short and J 5 bases short, with 18 bases between. The DNA of the CDR3 is TGTGCCAGCAGCGGTTCATTGGGTACCGTGGACGAGCAGTACTTC. This translates into CASSGSLGTVDEQYF.

The CDR3 loop is CSASSRGLDQPQHF. In DNA form, the CDR3 reads TGCAGTGCTTCATCTCGGGGGCTCGATCAGCCCCAGCATTTT. The chain links TRBV20-1 to TRBJ1-5, with a weak D call TRBD1 (6 bases). Germline assignment: CDR1 DFQATT and CDR2 SNEGSKA (reference sequence). CDR3 length: 14 amino acids. Trimming cost V 5 bases and J 5 bases, with 16 bases left between them.